This T cell receptor (beta chain) is from a study of blood T cells in healthy people across ages. Study outcomes and limitations: The long-lived group displayed more naive CD4+ cells, plus higher diversity, than the aged donors did.

Individuals who donated were healthy Caucasians from Russia aged about 6 to 100. With each sample, at least 5 micrograms of total RNA were extracted. As concerns this clonotype: Its cognate antigen is unknown.

Combining a sample-barcoded 5' primer with a J-beta primer mix, a second PCR ran for roughly 7 to 12 cycles. With 12 random nucleotides, a template-switch adaptor tagged each individual cDNA molecule. TCRdb analysed the 5' RACE reads with MiXCR anew, one entry per CDR3 protein. This table has some 1.4 million distinct CDR3 sequences, 42% appearing once. The CDR3 extends over 14 amino acids. Germline CDR1 is SGHVS and CDR2 is FNYEAQ. V lost 5 bases and J 2 bases, leaving 12 bases between the germline ends. This receptor was identified in a woman aged 18-35 years in good health. V is TRBV7-6 and J is TRBJ2-5; the D gene could be TRBD1 or TRBD2 (5 bases each). The sample consisted of blood. CDR3 protein: CASSHPGPQETQYF. The CDR3 DNA follows: TGTGCCAGCAGCCACCCGGGACCTCAAGAGACCCAGTACTTC.